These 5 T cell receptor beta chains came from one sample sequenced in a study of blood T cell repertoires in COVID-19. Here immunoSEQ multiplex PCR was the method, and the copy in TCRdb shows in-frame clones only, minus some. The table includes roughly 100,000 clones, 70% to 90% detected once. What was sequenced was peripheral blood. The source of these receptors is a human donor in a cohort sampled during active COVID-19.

The CDR3 DNA follows: TGTGCCAGCAGTTTGAGGGTTAACTCCTACAATGAGCAGTTCTTC. Translated: CASSLRVNSYNEQFF. The chain links TRBV6-2 or TRBV6-3 to TRBJ2-1; a possible D gene is TRBD2 (5 bases). The CDR3 totals 15 residues. V gave up 4 bases and J gave up 0 bases, with 10 bases separating them. Germline V gives CDR1 MNHEY, CDR2 SVGEGT.

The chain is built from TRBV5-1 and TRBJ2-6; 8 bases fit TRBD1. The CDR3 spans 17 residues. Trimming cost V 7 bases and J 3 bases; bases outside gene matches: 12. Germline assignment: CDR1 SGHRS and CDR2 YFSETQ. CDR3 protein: CASGPASGGGGANVLTF. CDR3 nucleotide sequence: TGCGCCAGCGGACCCGCCTCAGGGGGCGGTGGGGCCAACGTCCTGACTTTC. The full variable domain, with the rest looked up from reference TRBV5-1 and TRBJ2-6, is KAGVTQTPRYLIKTRGQQVTLSCSPISGHRSVSWYQQTPGQGLQFLFEYFSETQRNKGNFPGRFSGRQFSNSRSEMNVSTLELGDSALYLCASGPASGGGGANVLTFGAGSRLTVL.

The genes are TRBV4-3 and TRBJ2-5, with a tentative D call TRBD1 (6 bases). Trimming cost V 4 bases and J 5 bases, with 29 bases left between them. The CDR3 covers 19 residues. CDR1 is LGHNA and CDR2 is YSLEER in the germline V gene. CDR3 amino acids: CASSLDSGHPRTAHETQYF. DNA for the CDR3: TGCGCCAGCAGCCTGGACTCGGGACACCCCCGTACAGCGCACGAGACCCAGTACTTC.

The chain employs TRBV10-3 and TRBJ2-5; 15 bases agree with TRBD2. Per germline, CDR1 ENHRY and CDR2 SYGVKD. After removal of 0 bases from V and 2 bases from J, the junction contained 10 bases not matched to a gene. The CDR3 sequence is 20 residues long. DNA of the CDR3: TGTGCCATCAGTGAGTCACCTGGGACTAGCGGGGGGTCCTTTCAAGAGACCCAGTACTTC. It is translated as CAISESPGTSGGSFQETQYF.

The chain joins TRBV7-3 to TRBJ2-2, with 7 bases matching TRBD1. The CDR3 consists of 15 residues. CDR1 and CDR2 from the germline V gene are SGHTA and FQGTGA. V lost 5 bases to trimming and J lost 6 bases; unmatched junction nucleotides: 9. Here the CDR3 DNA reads TGTGCCAGCAGCAGCGAGGGACAGCCTGCCGGGGAGCTGTTTTTT. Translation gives CASSSEGQPAGELFF.